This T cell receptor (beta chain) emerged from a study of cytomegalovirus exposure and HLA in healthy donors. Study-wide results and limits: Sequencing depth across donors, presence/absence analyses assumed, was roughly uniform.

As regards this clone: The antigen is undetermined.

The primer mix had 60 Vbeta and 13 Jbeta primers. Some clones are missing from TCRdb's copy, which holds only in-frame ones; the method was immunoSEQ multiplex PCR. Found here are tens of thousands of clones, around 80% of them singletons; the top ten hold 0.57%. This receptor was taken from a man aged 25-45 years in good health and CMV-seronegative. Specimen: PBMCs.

The CDR3: CASSPRSGGGPAAEQFF. CDR3 bases: TGTGCCAGCAGTCCCCGAAGCGGCGGGGGGCCCGCCGCAGAGCAGTTCTTC. The chain is built from TRBV27 and TRBJ2-1; 8 positions match TRBD2. V was pared by 5 bases and J by 10 bases, with 19 bases of the junction left unmatched. CDR3 size: 17 residues. Germline CDR1 reads MNHEY; CDR2 reads SMNVEV (reference sequence).